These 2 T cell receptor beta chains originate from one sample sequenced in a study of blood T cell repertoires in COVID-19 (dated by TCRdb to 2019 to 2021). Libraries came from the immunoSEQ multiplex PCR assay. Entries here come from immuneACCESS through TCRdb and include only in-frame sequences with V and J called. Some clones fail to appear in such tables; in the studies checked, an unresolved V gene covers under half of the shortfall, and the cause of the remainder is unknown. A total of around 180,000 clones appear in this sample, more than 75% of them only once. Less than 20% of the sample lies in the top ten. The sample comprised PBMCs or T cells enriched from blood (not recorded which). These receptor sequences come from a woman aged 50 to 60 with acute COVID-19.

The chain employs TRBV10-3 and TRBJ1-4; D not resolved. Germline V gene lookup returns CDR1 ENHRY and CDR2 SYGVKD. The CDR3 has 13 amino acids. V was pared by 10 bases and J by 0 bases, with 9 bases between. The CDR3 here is CATSVATNEKLFF. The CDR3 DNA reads TGTGCCACCAGCGTTGCAACTAATGAAAAACTGTTTTTT.

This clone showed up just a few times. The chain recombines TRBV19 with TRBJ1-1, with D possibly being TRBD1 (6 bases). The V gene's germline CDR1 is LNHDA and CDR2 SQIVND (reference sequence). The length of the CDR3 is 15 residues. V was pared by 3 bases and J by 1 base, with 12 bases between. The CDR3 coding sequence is TGTGCCAGTAGTATTTTTAGGACAGCGAACACTGAAGCTTTCTTT. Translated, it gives CASSIFRTANTEAFF.